These 19 T cell receptor beta chains originate from one sample sequenced in a study of CD8+ T cells in alopecia areata. RNA was isolated and reverse transcribed to cDNA, the sequencing template. Data came from immunoSEQ multiplex PCR; TCRdb stores just in-frame clones and leaves some out. The sample has about 110,000 clones, none seen only once; the top ten hold 20%. Input material: lesional skin. The receptors were sampled from a C3H/HeJ mouse with alopecia areata. MHC haplotype of the mouse line: H2-k.

Note on this clone: Mouse gene names and germline throughout. The DNA ends 4 residues before the CDR3 does, and the rest of the CDR3 is filled in from the germline J gene. This rearrangement joins TRBV13-3 to TRBJ1-2; 9 nucleotides line up with TRBD1. The CDR3 length is 15 residues. The ends lost 2 bases at V and 2 bases at J; junction bases unmatched: 4. From germline, CDR1 is NNHDY and CDR2 SYVADS. The CDR3 protein is CASSEAGQGNSDYTF. Partial CDR3 DNA: TGTGCCAGCAGTGAGGCGGGACAGGGTAACTCC.

This clone was seen at least ten times. Genes and germline are mouse. The CDR3 end lies 4 residues beyond the end of the read and is filled in from the germline J gene. The chain combines TRBV13-3 with TRBJ1-2; TRBD1 aligns across 9 bases. The germline V gene has CDR1 NNHDY and CDR2 SYVADS. The length of the CDR3 is 14 residues. The CDR3 DNA, read in part, is TGTGCCAGCAGTGGGGGACAGGGAGGGTCC. Its translation: CASSGGQGGS. The complete CDR3 protein is CASSGGQGGSDYTF.

There are a few counts of this clone. Gene names are mouse gene names. The DNA ends 4 residues before the CDR3 does, and the rest of the CDR3 is filled in from the germline J gene. The chain is built from TRBV12-1 and TRBJ1-2, with 7 bases identical to TRBD1. V lost 4 bases and J lost 0; bases outside the gene matches: 1. Germline V lookup: CDR1 SGHSN, CDR2 HYEKVE. The CDR3 consists of 13 residues. Incomplete CDR3 DNA: TGTGCCAGCTCCCAGGGGGCAAACTCC. It codes for CASSQGANS. The entire CDR3 is CASSQGANSDYTF.

This clone was found many times. Each gene name is a mouse one. The observed sequence ends 4 residues before the CDR3 terminus, with the missing tail filled in from the germline J gene. V gene TRBV13-3 combines with J gene TRBJ2-1; possibly TRBD2 for D (6 bases). The CDR3 is made up of 16 amino acids. V lost 2 bases and J lost 3, with 15 bases in between. The germline gives CDR1 NNHDY, CDR2 SYVADS. CDR3 DNA (partial): TGTGCCAGCAGTGAATACGAACGCTGGGGCTATGCT. It translates to CASSEYERWGYA. The CDR3, in full, reads CASSEYERWGYAEQFF.

This clone was seen a handful of times. These gene names are mouse names. The CDR3 end lies 4 residues beyond the end of the read and is filled in from the germline J gene. This chain connects TRBV13-2 to TRBJ1-4; D perhaps matches TRBD1 (6 bases). CDR3 length: 12 amino acids. CDR1 is NNHNN and CDR2 is SYGAGS in the germline V gene (reference sequence). V was cut by 3 bases and J by 6 bases, with 6 bases left in between. CDR3: CASGAGDERLFF. The sequenced part of the CDR3 DNA is TGTGCCAGCGGTGCAGGGGACGAA.

To note about this clone: Gene names and germline refer to mouse. From the germline J gene comes the end of the CDR3, since the read stops 4 residues before it. The chain has TRBV12-1 and TRBJ2-1; 10 positions agree with TRBD2. The CDR3 spans 16 residues. CDR1 is SGHSN, CDR2 HYEKVE, per germline. V shed 2 bases and J 1 base; nucleotides not matched to a gene: 4. This CDR3 is CASSQTGGQNYAEQFF. CDR3 bases read: TGTGCCAGCTCTCAGACTGGGGGGCAGAACTATGCT.

This clone was detected a few times. Genes here carry mouse names. The read gets to within 4 residues of the CDR3 end, and the germline J gene fills in the rest. The rearrangement uses TRBV31 and TRBJ1-1, with a possible D match to TRBD1 (5 bases). The germline V gene has CDR1 GKSSPN and CDR2 SITVG. Trimming shortened V by 0 bases and J by 4 bases, and 12 bases separated the two germline ends. The length of the CDR3 is 14 residues. CDR3 region: CAWSLMGGGTEVFF. The covered CDR3 bases are TGTGCCTGGAGTCTAATGGGGGGTGGCACA. Based on the CDR3 plus reference TRBV31 and TRBJ1-1, the full variable domain is AQTIHQWPVAEIKAVGSPLSLGCTIKGKSSPNLYWYWQATGGTLQQLFYSITVGQVESVVQLNLSASRPKDDQFILSTEKLLLSHSGFYLCAWSLMGGGTEVFFGKGTRLTVV.

Details on this clone: Genes and germline come from the mouse. The read stops 4 residues short of the end of the CDR3; the missing end is completed from the germline J gene. This rearrangement joins TRBV1 to TRBJ1-4; 10 nucleotides agree with TRBD1. J was trimmed by 0 bases and V by 5 bases; bases with no gene match: 3. The V gene's germline CDR1 is NSQYPW and CDR2 LRSPGD (reference sequence). This CDR3 is 16 amino acids long. The covered CDR3 bases are TGCACCTGCAGTCGTGGGACAGGGGTTTCCAACGAA. It specifies CTCSRGTGVSNE. The full CDR3 protein reads CTCSRGTGVSNERLFF. The full variable domain, its missing parts supplied by reference TRBV1 and TRBJ1-4, is VTLLEQNPRWRLVPRGQAVNLRCILKNSQYPWMSWYQQDLQKQLQWLFTLRSPGDKEVKSLPGADYLATRVTDTELRLQVANMSQGRTLYCTCSRGTGVSNERLFFGHGTKLSVL.

On this clone itself: The genes are named according to mouse. The observed sequence ends 4 residues before the CDR3 terminus, with the missing tail filled in from the germline J gene. The V and J genes are TRBV1 and TRBJ1-4; 11 bases are shared with TRBD1. CDR1 is NSQYPW, CDR2 LRSPGD, per germline (reference sequence). There are 17 residues in the CDR3. The V segment lost 1 base and the J segment 5 bases; nucleotides outside the gene matches: 6. The CDR3 loop is CTCSAAGQGARNERLFF. The CDR3 DNA, read in part, is TGCACCTGCAGTGCAGCCGGACAGGGGGCGCGTAACGAA.

Comment on this clone: Genes here carry mouse names. Read coverage stops 4 residues before the CDR3 terminus; the germline J gene supplies the remainder. V and J are TRBV12-2 and TRBJ2-7; D might be TRBD2 (5 bases). V lost 0 bases, J lost 3 bases, and 8 bases lay in between. Looked up from germline, CDR1 is SGHLS and CDR2 is HYDKME. The CDR3 extends over 13 amino acids. This chain's CDR3 is CASSLLGLYEQYF. The CDR3 bases that were read are TGTGCCAGCTCTCTCCTGGGCCTCTAT.

Comments on this clone: Mouse names are used for the genes. The read ends 4 residues early relative to the CDR3; the germline J gene fills the gap. The chain carries TRBV13-3 and TRBJ2-5; tentative D call: TRBD1 (5 bases). Germline loops: CDR1 NNHDY, CDR2 SYVADS. V was trimmed by 2 bases and J by 3 bases, leaving 13 bases between them. This CDR3 spans 15 amino acids. The DNA read from the CDR3 is TGTGCCAGCAGTGAGGGCAGGGAGGATCAAGAC. Protein: CASSEGREDQD. The CDR3, in full, reads CASSEGREDQDTQYF. The variable domain in full, with the rest retrieved from reference TRBV13-3 and TRBJ2-5, is EAAVTQSPRSKVAVTGGKVTLSCHQTNNHDYMYWYRQDTGHGLRLIHYSYVADSTEKGDIPDGYKASRPSQENFSLILELASLSQTAVYFCASSEGREDQDTQYFGPGTRLLVL.

About this clone itself: Gene and germline names: mouse. The CDR3: CASSPRGGDYAEQFF. CDR3 DNA, as far as it was read: TGTGCCAGCAGTCCCCGAGGGGGGGACTATGCT. This rearrangement joins TRBV19 to TRBJ2-1, with TRBD2 as a possible D gene (7 bases). The read terminates 4 residues ahead of where the CDR3 ends, so the germline J gene completes it. CDR1 is FNHDT, CDR2 SITEND, per germline (reference sequence). The CDR3 has 15 amino acids. V was shortened by 4 bases and J by 2 bases, with 13 bases between the two germline ends.

This clone was recorded at least ten times. Mouse names are used for the genes. CDR3 protein: CTCSGTVDAEQFF. Incomplete CDR3 DNA: TGCACCTGCAGTGGGACAGTTGATGCT. This chain uses TRBV1 with TRBJ2-1; weak D call: TRBD1 (6 bases). The CDR3 is cut off 4 residues early in the read; its end comes from the germline J gene. Germline V gene sequence: CDR1 NSQYPW, CDR2 LRSPGD (reference sequence). This CDR3 is built from 13 residues. V was trimmed by 4 bases and J by 5 bases, leaving 9 bases between them.

With respect to this clone: The listed genes are named as in mouse. Sequencing ends 4 residues short of the CDR3 end; the germline J gene provides the rest. This chain uses TRBV19 with TRBJ2-7; a possible D gene is TRBD2 (6 bases). The germline V gene has CDR1 FNHDT and CDR2 SITEND (reference sequence). CDR3 length equals 11 residues. Trimming pared 7 bases from V and 3 bases from J, leaving 8 bases between. CDR3 bases read: TGTGCCAGCGATGGGGGCTAT. Protein product: CASDGGY. The CDR3 in full is CASDGGYEQYF.

This clone was seen more than once but under ten times. At residue 13, the TCRdb protein departs from the DNA translation, so the protein shown here was derived from the DNA itself. Gene names follow the mouse nomenclature. From the germline J gene comes the end of the CDR3, since the read stops 3 residues before it. The chain recombines TRBV13-3 with TRBJ1-6, with D unclear. TRBJ1-6 counts as an open reading frame of uncertain function. With 3 bases removed from V and 0 bases from J, the gap between germline ends came to 10 bases. The length of the CDR3 is 16 residues. Per germline, CDR1 NNHDY and CDR2 SYVADS. The CDR3: CASSGQINSYNSPLYF. The sequenced part of the CDR3 DNA is TGTGCCAGCAGTGGTCAAATCAATTCCTATAATTCGCCC.

On this clone itself: Genes here carry mouse names. The chain's CDR3 is CTCSADRGLGNYEQYF. The sequenced CDR3 bases are TGCACCTGCAGTGCAGATAGAGGACTGGGGAACTAT. The rearrangement uses TRBV1 and TRBJ2-7, with 9 bases matching TRBD2. The observed sequence ends 4 residues before the CDR3 terminus, with the missing tail filled in from the germline J gene. Germline lookup yields CDR1 NSQYPW and CDR2 LRSPGD (reference sequence). The CDR3 consists of 16 residues. With V trimmed by 0 bases and J by 3 bases, 6 bases remained unmatched.

This clone was detected a few times. Genes and germline are mouse. The read ends 4 residues early relative to the CDR3; the germline J gene fills the gap. The chain has TRBV1 and TRBJ2-1; maybe TRBD1 (5 bases). Trimming left V 6 bases short and J 6 bases short, with 9 bases between. This CDR3 has 12 amino acids. Germline V gene data show CDR1 as NSQYPW and CDR2 as LRSPGD (reference sequence). This CDR3 reads CTCSQGLAEQFF. The part of the CDR3 DNA that was read is TGCACCTGCAGCCAGGGCCTTGCT.

Concerning this clone: The genes and germline here are from mouse. The CDR3 extends 4 residues past the end of the read, so its final part is completed from the germline J gene. This rearrangement joins TRBV13-3 to TRBJ2-5; 12 nucleotides align to TRBD2. From germline, CDR1 is NNHDY and CDR2 SYVADS. There are 14 residues in the CDR3. CDR3 DNA (partial): TGTGCCAGCAGTGGGGACTGGGGGGCCGAC. Translation: CASSGDWGAD. The full CDR3 protein is CASSGDWGADTQYF.

This clone has more than one count but fewer than ten. Any gene name here is a mouse gene name. The CDR3 end falls 4 residues outside the read, so it is completed with the germline J gene. The J gene is TRBJ1-1, the V gene TRBV13-3, with TRBD1 matching over 9 bases. Germline CDR1 and CDR2: NNHDY and SYVADS. The CDR3 is 13 amino acids. The CDR3 spells CASSARDRAEVFF. Incomplete CDR3 DNA: TGTGCCAGCAGTGCCAGGGACAGGGCA.